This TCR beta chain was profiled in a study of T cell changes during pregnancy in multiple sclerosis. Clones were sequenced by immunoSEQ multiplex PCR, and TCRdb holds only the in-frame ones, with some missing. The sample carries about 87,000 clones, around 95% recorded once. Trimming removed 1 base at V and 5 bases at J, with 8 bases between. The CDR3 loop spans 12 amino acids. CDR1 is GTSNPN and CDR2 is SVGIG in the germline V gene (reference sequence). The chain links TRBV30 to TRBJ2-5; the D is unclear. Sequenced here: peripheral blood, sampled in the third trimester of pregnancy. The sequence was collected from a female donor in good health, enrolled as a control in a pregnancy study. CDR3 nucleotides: TGTGCCTGGAGTGGTCGCCGGGAGACCCAGTACTTC. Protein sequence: CAWSGRRETQYF.